This T cell receptor (beta chain) appears in the sequencing data of a study of cytomegalovirus exposure and HLA in healthy donors (dated by TCRdb to between 2016 and 2019). Regarding the research as a whole: In an earlier analysis of some 610 of the donors, 250 to 350 Gb of sequence data and some 120 million unique TCR beta sequences from roughly 180 million T cells were reported. In addition to the first cohort of 666 subjects, a separate validation cohort of approximately 120 different subjects was used. Every discovery cohort repertoire had been produced on one sequencing platform. Roughly 5 DR-DQ haplotypes were treated as single units for association and clustering because of strong linkage in the cohort. In a later analysis, previously published TCR beta repertoires from 500 to 750 donors were re-analyzed and high-resolution HLA genotyping was added so that TCR occurrence patterns could be studied. On average, roughly 250,000 unique TCR beta nucleotide sequences were sequenced per donor among a few hundred genotyped donors of the cohort, with roughly 18% of those sequences being non-productive. To decide whether each TCR beta V gene segment behaved as functional or pseudogenic, an earlier analysis of 587 of the donors relied on high-throughput TCR beta sequencing. About 280 gigabases of sequencing data and around 80 million unique TCR sequences made up an early release that covered 500 to 700 HLA-typed donors. The aim of the study was to test whether cataloging public T cell receptors could identify signatures of past pathogen exposure. Rather than using new phenotypic data, the later analysis identified candidate immune exposures from TCR beta sequences and from how often those sequences occurred across donors. To predict cytomegalovirus infection status, the study brought together high-throughput TCR immunosequencing, statistical association of individual TCRs with disease status, and machine learning. Class I and class II HLA loci were covered by the typing at four-digit resolution. The number of donors typed differed by locus, with about 620-630 for A, B, C, DRB1 and DQB1, more than 500 for DQA1, nearly 610 for DPA1, and over 400 for DPB1. Genome-wide SNP genotypes for about 65% of the 666 donors were used in a later genetic analysis, which treated that subset as a discovery cohort. Using immunosequencing, the study profiled T cell repertoires from about 620 subjects and related those repertoires to cytomegalovirus serostatus. The genetic ancestry cluster associated with self-reported Caucasian donors included over 80% of the roughly 360 genotyped donors. Donor age, sex, ethnicity and CMV serostatus were compiled together with the repertoire data. Overall study outcomes, separate from this receptor: Because counts were too low, about 15 rarely observed V segments, including chromosome 9 orphons, were left out of the earlier analysis of about 620 of the donors. The study gave a list of 150 to 200 TCR beta chains associated with cytomegalovirus. Compared with equally common non-associated chains, HLA-associated TCR beta chains in a later analysis were more clonally expanded and had lower generation probabilities. While some public TCRs were present in many individuals, most TCR sequences turned up only very rarely across donors. In an earlier analysis of fewer than 700 of the donors, most TCR beta V segments appeared in productive rearrangements about 90% or about 30% of the time, broadly matching IMGT annotations. According to the authors, the approach could potentially be generalized to other disease states and immunological phenotypes. The classifier was reported to diagnose cytomegalovirus status with high specificity and sensitivity in both the original and validation cohorts. Sequencing depth was assumed to be roughly uniform across donors in the presence/absence analyses, though that assumption may not hold. A group of highly shared sequence variants was considered likely to be a technical artifact of the sequencing pipeline. A later genetic analysis reported fewer N-insertions in productive TCRs among donors in an Asian-associated ancestry cluster than the approximately 700-donor mean. In a later genetic analysis, a missense DCLRE1C variant was associated with V-gene and J-gene trimming of TCR beta chains, and the association was replicated in an independent cohort. When HLA alleles, especially DR and DQ, strongly co-occurred, attributing TCR associations to individual alleles was difficult. A further reported finding was that TCR beta sequences accurately predicted the HLA-A and HLA-B alleles for most subjects in the first cohort. According to a later analysis, parvovirus B19, influenza, CMV and Epstein-Barr virus appeared linked to several top co-occurrence clusters. A later analysis found that most CMV-associated TCR beta chains appeared HLA-restricted, with HLA associations seemingly driven largely by CMV exposure. The cohort was sequenced for TCR beta chains only, and without alpha or paired-chain data the features that could be detected were limited. In vitro tests confirmed that a few of the cytomegalovirus-associated TCR beta chains recognize cytomegalovirus antigens. Because HLA typing was unavailable for some donors at each locus, only the typed subset was used in association tests. A later analysis found that TCR association rates varied across HLA loci, with DRB1 alleles showing the most associated TCRs and HLA-C alleles the fewest. Linkage disequilibrium might explain the correlated functional status among segregating V segments, but an unknown experimental factor could not be ruled out. For the cohort, immune exposure information was limited to CMV serostatus. A later analysis associated 16,951 TCR beta sequences with specific HLA alleles at a false discovery rate of 0.05.

The method was the immunoSEQ multiplex PCR assay. The multiplex PCR relied on a mix of 60 forward primers for TCR Vbeta segments and 13 reverse primers for TCR Jbeta segments. A multiplex PCR assay on genomic DNA amplified the CDR3 region of rearranged TCR beta genes. On the Illumina HiSeq System, the amplified TCR beta libraries were sequenced as 87-base-pair reads. As for the original processing: A later analysis tallied 75 million to 85 million unique TCR beta chains across the roughly 610 repertoires, and some 10 million of those chains were shared by two or more donors. Raw reads were error-corrected and collapsed into unique sequences by a nearest-neighbor algorithm in which closely related sequences were merged to remove PCR and sequencing errors. To assign V, D and J gene segments, CDR3 sequences were aligned to IMGT reference sequences. For a sequence to be retained, a match of at least six nucleotides was required to both a V gene segment and a J gene segment. A rearrangement was called productive if the CDR3 had no stop codons and remained in frame with V and J, and every other rearrangement was called non-productive. Following IMGT convention, CDR3 was defined as the stretch from the second conserved V-encoded cysteine up to the conserved J-encoded phenylalanine. The earlier analysis of 550 to 650 of the donors excluded any sequence lacking an unambiguous match to a single V gene segment. In an earlier analysis of a few hundred of the donors, V segments were called functional above 56.7% productive rearrangements and were called segregating when the between-donor standard deviation exceeded 5%. A statistical classification framework was built for diagnosing cytomegalovirus status from the catalog of TCR beta chain sequences. A later analysis assigned V and J genes by comparing TCR nucleotide sequences with IMGT/GENE-DB human TR gene sequences. Using the TCRdist pipeline, a later analysis assigned CDR3 sequences along with most-parsimonious VDJ recombination scenarios. In a later analysis, each TCR beta chain was defined by its CDR3 amino acid sequence together with its V-gene family, and reads lacking a unique V-gene family were excluded. As a way to deal with suspected cross-contamination and a sequencing artifact, a later analysis dropped roughly 620 nucleotide sequences that were highly shared and had low generation probability. In a later analysis, a clonal expansion index for each public chain was calculated from normalized within-repertoire ranks of inferred template counts. In a later analysis, generation probabilities were computed with a VDJ recombination model fitted to out-of-frame rearrangements, and the resulting probabilities were checked against IGoR. A later analysis scored TCR-TCR, TCR-HLA and TCR-CMV co-occurrence with hypergeometric tests, applying a repertoire-size bias correction to TCR pairs. In a later analysis, false discovery rates were estimated by permuting HLA or CMV assignments 20 times. In a later analysis, co-occurring TCRs were grouped using DBSCAN, and TCRdist sequence similarity was added for clustering within HLA-allele-positive subsets. Repertoires with fewer than 30,000 or more than 120,000 public chains were left out of co-occurrence clustering, as were about 5 repertoires with anomalous nucleotide sharing. In its TCRdb copy, this immuneACCESS table keeps in-frame sequences only and misses some clones. Where compared with another copy, unresolved V genes explain less than half of these, and the others have no known cause. V, J and clone size are taken as reported in that table, and D and trimming were inferred from the DNA itself. In this sample the table shows 200,000 to 250,000 clones, around four fifths of which occur a single time. The top ten clones comprise approximately 0.5% of the sample.

Comment on this clone: Its binding antigen is unknown. No base qualities exist here, and no much larger clone lies one base off it.

The cohort consisted of hundreds of healthy bone marrow donors. Cohort members were all nominally healthy when sampled, although unrecorded immune exposures were likely present. The donor was CMV seronegative and was included in the group of a few hundred seronegative cohort members. Each donor provided a peripheral blood sample, and peripheral blood mononuclear cells were used for TCR beta sequencing. Genomic DNA was extracted from the blood cell samples with the Qiagen DNeasy Blood Extraction Kit. The sequencing sample was made of PBMCs. This TCR was sampled from a woman in her forties in good health and CMV-seronegative.

The CDR3 sequence is CAISASVNNEQFF. The sequence in DNA is TGTGCCATCAGTGCTAGCGTCAACAATGAGCAGTTCTTC. In this chain, TRBV10-3 is recombined with TRBJ2-1; tentative D gene TRBD2, with 6 bases matching. The CDR3 measures 13 amino acids from cysteine to phenylalanine. The read is trimmed to its CDR3 DNA, 39 bases read in frame from base 1. V loses 4 bases, J loses 5 bases, and the germline ends lie 9 bases apart. Reading the germline V gene gives CDR1 ENHRY and CDR2 SYGVKD.